This T cell receptor (beta chain) was profiled in a study of cytomegalovirus exposure and HLA in healthy donors. Study-level points and caveats: A missense variant in DCLRE1C was later tied to TCR beta V- and J-gene trimming.

PCR involved 60 Vbeta and 13 Jbeta primers. Generated by immunoSEQ multiplex PCR, the TCRdb table keeps only in-frame clones and is missing some. The sample consists of some 150,000 clones, around 80% of them appearing once. Remarks on this clone: Its target is not known.

Trimming left V 0 bases short and J 4 bases short, with 12 bases between. Per germline, CDR1 LNHNV and CDR2 YYDKDF (reference sequence). The CDR3 sequence is 15 residues long. The receptor's source is a female donor in good health and CMV-seronegative. Specimen: PBMCs. The rearrangement uses TRBV15 and TRBJ2-5; no definite D call. The CDR3 here is CATSRDLSGRETQYF. In DNA form, the CDR3 reads TGTGCCACCAGCAGAGATCTGTCAGGCCGAGAGACCCAGTACTTC.